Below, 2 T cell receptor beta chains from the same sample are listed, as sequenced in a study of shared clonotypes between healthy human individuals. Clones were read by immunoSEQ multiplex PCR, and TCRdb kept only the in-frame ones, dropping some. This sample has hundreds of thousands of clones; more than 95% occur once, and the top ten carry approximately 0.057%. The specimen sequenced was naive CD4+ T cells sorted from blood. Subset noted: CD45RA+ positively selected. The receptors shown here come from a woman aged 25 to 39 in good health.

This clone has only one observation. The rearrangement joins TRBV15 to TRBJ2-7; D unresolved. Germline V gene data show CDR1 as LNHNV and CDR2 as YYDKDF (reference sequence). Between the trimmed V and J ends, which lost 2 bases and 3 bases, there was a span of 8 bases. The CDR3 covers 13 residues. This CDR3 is CATSRQAGYEQYF. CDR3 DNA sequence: TGTGCCACCAGCAGACAGGCCGGCTACGAGCAGTACTTC.

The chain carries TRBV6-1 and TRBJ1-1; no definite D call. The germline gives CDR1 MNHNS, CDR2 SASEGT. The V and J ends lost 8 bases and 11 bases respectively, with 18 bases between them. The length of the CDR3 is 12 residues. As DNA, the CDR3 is TGTGCCAGCCGCCTCGATTTAGGTAGGGCTTTCTTT. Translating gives CASRLDLGRAFF.